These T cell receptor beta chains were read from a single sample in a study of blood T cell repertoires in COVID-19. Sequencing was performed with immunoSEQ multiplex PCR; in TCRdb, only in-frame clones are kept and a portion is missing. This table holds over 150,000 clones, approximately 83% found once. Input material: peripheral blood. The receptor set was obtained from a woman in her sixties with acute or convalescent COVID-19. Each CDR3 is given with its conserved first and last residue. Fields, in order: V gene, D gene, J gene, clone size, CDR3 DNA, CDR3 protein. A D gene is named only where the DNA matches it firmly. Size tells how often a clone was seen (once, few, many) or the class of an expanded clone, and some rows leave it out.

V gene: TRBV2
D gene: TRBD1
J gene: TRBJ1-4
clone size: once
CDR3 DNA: TGTGCCAACACCAGGGGGCCTACTAATGAAAAACTGTTTTTT
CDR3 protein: CANTRGPTNEKLFF

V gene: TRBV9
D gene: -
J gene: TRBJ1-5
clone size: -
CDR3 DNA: TGTGCCAGCAGCGTTGGAGGGGGGGGAAATCAGCCCCAGCATTTT
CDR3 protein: CASSVGGGGNQPQHF

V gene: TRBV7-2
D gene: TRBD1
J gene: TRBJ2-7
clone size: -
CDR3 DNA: TGTGCCAGCAGCTTAGGAGGGGGCATTCTCTCCTACGAGCAGTACTTC
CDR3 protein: CASSLGGGILSYEQYF

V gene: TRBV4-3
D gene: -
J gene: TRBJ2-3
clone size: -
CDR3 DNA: TGCGCCAGCAGCCAGGCTAGCACAGATACGCAGTATTTT
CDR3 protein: CASSQASTDTQYF

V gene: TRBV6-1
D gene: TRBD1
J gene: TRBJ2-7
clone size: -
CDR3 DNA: TGTGCCAGCAGTGAAGCAACCGACGGGACAGGCCTCTCCTACGAGCAGTACTTC
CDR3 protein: CASSEATDGTGLSYEQYF

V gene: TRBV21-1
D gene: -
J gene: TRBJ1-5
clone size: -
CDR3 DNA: TGTGCCAGCAGCTCCCGGGCAGGGGGCAATCAGCCCCAGCATTTT
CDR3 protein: CASSSRAGGNQPQHF

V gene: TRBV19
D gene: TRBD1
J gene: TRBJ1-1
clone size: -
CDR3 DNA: TGTGCCAGTATAATACAGGGGGCGAGCACTGAAGCTTTCTTT
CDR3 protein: CASIIQGASTEAFF

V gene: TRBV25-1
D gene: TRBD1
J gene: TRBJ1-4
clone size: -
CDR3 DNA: TGTGCCAGCAGTGTAGGGACAGGGAAGGGTGAAAAACTGTTTTTT
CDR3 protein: CASSVGTGKGEKLFF

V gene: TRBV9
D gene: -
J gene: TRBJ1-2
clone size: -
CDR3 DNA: TGTGCCAGCAGCGCCCATTCCAGGGATGGTGGCTACACCTTC
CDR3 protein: CASSAHSRDGGYTF

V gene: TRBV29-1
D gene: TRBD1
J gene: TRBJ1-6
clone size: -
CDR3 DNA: TGCAGCGTCGCCGAGGACAGGATAAATTCACCCCTCCACTTT
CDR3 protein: CSVAEDRINSPLHF

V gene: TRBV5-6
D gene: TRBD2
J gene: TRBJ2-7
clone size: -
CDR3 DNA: TGTGCCAGCAGCCCATCTAGCGGGGGGCCGGTCGCCGAGCAGTACTTC
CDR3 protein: CASSPSSGGPVAEQYF

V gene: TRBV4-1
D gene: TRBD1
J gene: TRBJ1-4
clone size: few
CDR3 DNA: TGCGCCAGCAGCCGGACAGGGGGAAGAGAAAAACTGTTTTTT
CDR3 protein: CASSRTGGREKLFF

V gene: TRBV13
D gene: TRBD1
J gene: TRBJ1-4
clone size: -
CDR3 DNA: TGTGCCAGCAGCTTAAGGACTGTGAAGACAGGGAGGGAAAAACTGTTTTTT
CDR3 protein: CASSLRTVKTGREKLFF

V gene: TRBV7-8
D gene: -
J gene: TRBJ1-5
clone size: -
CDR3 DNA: TGTGCCAGCAGCTTAGCGATCCAGACGGGTCAGCCCCAGCATTTT
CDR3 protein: CASSLAIQTGQPQHF

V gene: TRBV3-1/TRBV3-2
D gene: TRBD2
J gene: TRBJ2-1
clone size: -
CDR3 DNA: TGTGCCAGCAGCCATAGCGGGGGAAGCTCCTACAATGAGCAGTTCTTC
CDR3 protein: CASSHSGGSSYNEQFF

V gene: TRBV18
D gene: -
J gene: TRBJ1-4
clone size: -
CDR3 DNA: TGTGCCAGCTCACCCGTATCCTTTGCAACTAATGAAAAACTGTTTTTT
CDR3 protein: CASSPVSFATNEKLFF

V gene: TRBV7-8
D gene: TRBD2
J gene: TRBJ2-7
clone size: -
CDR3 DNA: TGTGCCAGCAGCTTAGGTCTAGCGGACTACGAGCAGTACTTC
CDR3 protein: CASSLGLADYEQYF

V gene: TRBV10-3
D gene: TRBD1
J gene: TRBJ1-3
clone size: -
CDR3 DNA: TGTGCCATCAGTGAGACCGCAGGGGGTGGTGGTTACACCATATATTTT
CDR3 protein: CAISETAGGGGYTIYF

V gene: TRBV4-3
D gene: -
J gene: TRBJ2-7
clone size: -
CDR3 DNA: TGCGCCAGCAGCCAAGATAGTTTGTCCTACGAGCAGTACTTC
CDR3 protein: CASSQDSLSYEQYF